The 26 T cell receptor beta chains reported below all come from one sample, sequenced in a study of identical twins. TCRdb passed the 5' RACE reads through MiXCR, listing each CDR3 protein once. The table shows 1.5 million to 2 million distinct CDR3 sequences, with about 32% occurring only once. The sample consisted of cord blood. The receptors shown here come from a newborn girl in good health.

This clonotype was recorded a few times. The gene calls are TRBV7-8 and TRBJ2-5, with D tentatively TRBD1 (5 bases). V was trimmed by 3 bases and J by 1 base, leaving 21 bases between them. The CDR3 runs 18 residues. Germline assignment: CDR1 SGHVS and CDR2 FQNEAQ. The CDR3 protein is CASSLFPGWAQIQETQYF. CDR3 nucleotide sequence: TGTGCCAGCAGCTTGTTCCCAGGGTGGGCACAGATCCAAGAGACCCAGTACTTC.

In its sample, this clonotype was seen a few times. This chain links TRBV18 with TRBJ1-4; D not certain. Germline values: CDR1 KGHSH, CDR2 LQKENI. Trimming removed 4 bases at V and 8 bases at J, with 8 bases between. The CDR3 sequence is 12 residues long. CDR3 sequence reads: CASSQIGEKLFF. CDR3 DNA sequence: TGTGCCAGCTCACAAATCGGGGAAAAACTGTTTTTT.

The chain employs TRBV7-9 and TRBJ2-2; TRBD2 aligns across 8 bases. The CDR3 runs 18 residues. The germline V gene encodes CDR1 SEHNR and CDR2 FQNEAQ (reference sequence). J lost 4 bases, V lost 0 bases, and 10 bases had no gene match. The chain's CDR3 is CASSLAQMTSATTGELFF. The CDR3 DNA sequence: TGTGCCAGCAGCTTAGCGCAGATGACTAGCGCCACCACCGGGGAGCTGTTTTTT.

This clonotype was detected many times. The V call is TRBV3-1, the J call TRBJ2-1; the match to TRBD2 covers 7 bases. Per the germline V gene, CDR1 is LGHDT and CDR2 is YNNKEL (reference sequence). The CDR3 contains 13 residues. V lost 1 base, J lost 9 bases, and 3 bases stayed unmatched. CDR3 in DNA: TGTGCCAGCAGCCAAGGACTAGCCGGTGAGCAGTTCTTC. Encoded protein: CASSQGLAGEQFF.

This clonotype occurred a few times. The rearrangement links TRBV12-3 or TRBV12-4 to TRBJ1-6; D remains unclear. The CDR3 sequence is 14 residues long. V shed 7 bases and J shed 2 bases, with 9 bases lying between them. The CDR3 protein is CASTPSAYNSPLHF. The DNA for the CDR3 is TGTGCCAGCACCCCATCGGCCTATAATTCACCCCTCCACTTT.

This clonotype was detected many times. This chain joins TRBV21-1 and TRBJ2-4. TRBV21-1 is annotated as a pseudogene. This CDR3 region has 16 residues. DNA of the CDR3: TGTGCCAGCAGCAAAGGATCACCCCTAGCCAAAAACATTCAGTACTTC. Translating gives CASSKGSPLAKNIQYF.

In this sample, this clonotype turned up a few times. The V and J genes are TRBV21-1 and TRBJ2-5; TRBD2 reflects the table's D call only, with no check against the DNA. TRBV21-1 is classified as a pseudogene. The CDR3 consists of 15 residues. CDR3 nucleotides: TGTGCCAGCAGCAAAGTCCCCGGGTCTCAAGAGACCCAGTACTTC. Translated: CASSKVPGSQETQYF.

This clonotype occurred a few times. The CDR3 DNA sequence: TGTGCCAGCAGCTTGATAGCGGGGGGGAGTTTTGGCACAGATACGCAGTATTTT. This encodes CASSLIAGGSFGTDTQYF. The rearrangement uses TRBV5-5 and TRBJ2-3; 11 positions agree with TRBD2. Unmatched junction bases numbered 8, after V lost 1 base and J lost 1 base. CDR1 and CDR2 (germline): SGHKS, YYEKEE (reference sequence). CDR3 length: 18 residues.

Worth noting for this clonotype: This may be a read error, as it is one base from a much larger clone. The V gene is TRBV11-2, the J gene TRBJ2-1; D remains unclear. V lost 2 bases, J lost 2 bases, and 13 bases lay in between. The CDR3 has 16 residues. In germline, CDR1 is SGHAT, CDR2 FQNNGV. CDR3 bases: TGTGCCAGCAGCTTACGTCTAGAGATACCCTACAATGAGCAGTTCTTC. It encodes CASSLRLEIPYNEQFF.

J is TRBJ2-1 and V is TRBV7-6; 10 bases align to TRBD2. CDR3 length: 16 residues. After removal of 2 bases from V and 10 bases from J, the junction contained 11 bases not matched to a gene. Germline V gene sequence: CDR1 SGHVS, CDR2 FNYEAQ. The CDR3 is CASSLLPSGSRGEQFF. The CDR3 DNA sequence: TGTGCCAGCAGCTTACTCCCTAGCGGGAGTCGAGGAGAGCAGTTCTTC. Supplemented by reference TRBV7-6 and TRBJ2-1, the full variable domain reads GAGVSQSPRYKVTKRGQDVALRCDPISGHVSLYWYRQALGQGPEFLTYFNYEAQQDKSGLPNDRFSAERPEGSISTLTIQRTEQRDSAMYRCASSLLPSGSRGEQFFGPGTRLTVL.

The chain has TRBV7-2 and TRBJ1-1; D gene unclear. CDR1 is SGHTA and CDR2 is FQGNSA in the germline V gene. The ends were cut back, 0 bases at V and 0 bases at J, with 11 bases in the middle. This CDR3 has 16 amino acids. CDR3 loop: CASSLASRRMNTEAFF. The CDR3 nucleotides read TGTGCCAGCAGCTTAGCATCCCGAAGGATGAACACTGAAGCTTTCTTT.

This sequence joins TRBV7-2 and TRBJ1-3; D is possibly TRBD1 (5 bases). The CDR3 runs 15 residues. Trimming took off 5 bases at V and 0 bases at J, with 11 bases between the two ends. Germline CDR1 reads SGHTA; CDR2 reads FQGNSA. As DNA, the CDR3 is TGTGCCAGCAGCCGACAGTTGAGCTCTGGAAACACCATATATTTT. It codes for CASSRQLSSGNTIYF.

CDR3 nucleotides: TGTGCCAGCAGCCAAGAGCCCAGCTGGGGTGAGCAGTTCTTC. Translated, it gives CASSQEPSWGEQFF. The chain has TRBV3-1 and TRBJ2-1; D ambiguous. Germline V gene sequence: CDR1 LGHDT, CDR2 YNNKEL (reference sequence). Trimming left V 0 bases short and J 9 bases short, with 12 bases between. The CDR3 extends over 14 amino acids.

This clonotype was observed a single time. V usage is TRBV9 and J usage is TRBJ2-7, with D tentatively TRBD1 (5 bases). The CDR3 is 15 amino acids. Per the germline V gene, CDR1 is SGDLS and CDR2 is YYNGEE. V dropped 0 bases and J dropped 3 bases, with 13 bases sitting between them. DNA of the CDR3: TGTGCCAGCAGCGTAGGGGGCACCGACCTCTACGAGCAGTACTTC. As protein: CASSVGGTDLYEQYF.

This chain joins TRBV2 and TRBJ1-2; no definite D call. This CDR3 comprises 14 residues. Germline V CDR1 and CDR2: SNHLY, FYNNEI. V lost 0 bases to trimming and J lost 5 bases, with 10 bases between them. The CDR3 protein is CASSEAPTIYGYTF. The CDR3 bases are TGTGCCAGCAGTGAAGCGCCGACAATTTATGGCTACACCTTC.

The chain links TRBV27 to TRBJ2-7; TRBD2 matches 9 bases. The CDR3 is 17 amino acids. Per germline, CDR1 MNHEY and CDR2 SMNVEV (reference sequence). With V trimmed by 7 bases and J by 3 bases, 16 bases remained unmatched. The CDR3 nucleotides are TGTGCCAGCACCGCCGGACTAGCGAAGGTCCTCCTCTACGAGCAGTACTTC. Protein product: CASTAGLAKVLLYEQYF.

This clonotype showed up just a few times. The CDR3 spells CSASGTGGNSPLHF. The CDR3 nucleotides are TGCAGTGCTAGTGGGACAGGGGGCAATTCACCCCTCCACTTT. The chain employs TRBV20-1 and TRBJ1-6; 12 nucleotides align to TRBD1. Trimming took 3 bases from V and 7 from J; bases not matched to a gene: 1. Germline V gene data show CDR1 as DFQATT and CDR2 as SNEGSKA (reference sequence). This CDR3 is 14 amino acids long.

There are many counts of this clonotype. The chain is built from TRBV6-6 and TRBJ2-7; D ambiguous. V lost 5 bases and J 3 bases, leaving 5 bases between the germline ends. Per the germline V gene, CDR1 is MNHNY and CDR2 is SVGAGI (reference sequence). The CDR3 runs to 11 residues. CDR3 region: CASSDHYEQYF. CDR3 DNA sequence: TGTGCCAGCAGTGACCACTACGAGCAGTACTTC.

This sequence joins TRBV4-2 and TRBJ1-2, with D perhaps matching TRBD1 (6 bases). The CDR3 length is 16 residues. The V gene lost 0 bases and the J gene lost 1 base, with 12 bases spanning the gap. CDR1 is LGHNA, CDR2 YNFKEQ, per germline. CDR3 loop: CASSQDRGAHNYGYTF. Here the CDR3 DNA reads TGTGCCAGCAGCCAAGATCGGGGGGCGCATAACTATGGCTACACCTTC.

This clonotype was recorded a few times. V and J are TRBV12-3 or TRBV12-4 and TRBJ2-7, with unresolved D. Between the trimmed V and J ends, which lost 2 bases and 6 bases, there was a span of 11 bases. CDR3 length equals 13 residues. The DNA for the CDR3 is TGTGCCAGCAGTTTACAGTTGGGTGCCGAGCAGTACTTC. Protein sequence: CASSLQLGAEQYF.

This sequence joins TRBV20-1 and TRBJ2-3; 9 positions match TRBD2. CDR1 DFQATT and CDR2 SNEGSKA come from the germline V gene (reference sequence). The CDR3 covers 14 residues. The V and J ends lost 6 bases and 2 bases, in that order; junction bases with no gene match: 6. CDR3 sequence reads: CSANLAGNTDTQYF. In nucleotides, the CDR3 is TGCAGTGCAAACCTAGCGGGGAACACAGATACGCAGTATTTT.

The V gene is TRBV20-1, the J gene TRBJ2-4, with TRBD1 as a possible D gene (6 bases). The CDR3 covers 14 residues. Trimming shortened V by 7 bases and J by 0 bases, and 13 bases separated the two germline ends. From germline, CDR1 is DFQATT and CDR2 SNEGSKA (reference sequence). CDR3 protein: CSVDSPLAKNIQYF. CDR3 coding DNA: TGCAGTGTGGACAGCCCTCTAGCCAAAAACATTCAGTACTTC.

The chain is built from TRBV20-1 and TRBJ2-7; D unclear. Between the trimmed V and J ends, which lost 2 bases and 0 bases, there was a span of 8 bases. There are 13 residues in the CDR3. Looked up from germline, CDR1 is DFQATT and CDR2 is SNEGSKA (reference sequence). The CDR3 is CSARSPSSYEQYF. CDR3 coding DNA: TGCAGTGCTAGAAGTCCTAGCTCCTACGAGCAGTACTTC.

V usage is TRBV30 and J usage is TRBJ1-2; TRBD1 might be the D (6 bases). Trimming cost V 2 bases and J 4 bases, with 14 bases left between them. Germline CDR1 is GTSNPN and CDR2 is SVGIG (reference sequence). The CDR3 runs to 14 residues. The CDR3 loop is CAWSPRGGSYGYTF. The CDR3 DNA follows: TGTGCCTGGAGTCCCAGGGGTGGCAGCTATGGCTACACCTTC.

This rearrangement joins TRBV4-1 to TRBJ1-1, with 9 positions matching TRBD1. The CDR3 sequence is 14 residues long. Germline-derived CDR1 and CDR2 are MGHRA and YSYEKL. Trimming removed 7 bases from V and 4 bases from J; junction bases left unmatched: 7. The CDR3 reads CASKGQGGVTEAFF. Here the CDR3 DNA reads TGCGCCAGCAAGGGACAGGGCGGGGTCACTGAAGCTTTCTTT.

The chain links TRBV4-1 to TRBJ1-1; D unclear. The V and J ends lost 1 base and 5 bases respectively, with 11 bases between them. CDR1 and CDR2 (germline): MGHRA, YSYEKL. The CDR3 spans 14 residues. CDR3 region: CASSQVQGFTEAFF. CDR3 in DNA: TGCGCCAGCAGCCAAGTGCAAGGTTTTACTGAAGCTTTCTTT.